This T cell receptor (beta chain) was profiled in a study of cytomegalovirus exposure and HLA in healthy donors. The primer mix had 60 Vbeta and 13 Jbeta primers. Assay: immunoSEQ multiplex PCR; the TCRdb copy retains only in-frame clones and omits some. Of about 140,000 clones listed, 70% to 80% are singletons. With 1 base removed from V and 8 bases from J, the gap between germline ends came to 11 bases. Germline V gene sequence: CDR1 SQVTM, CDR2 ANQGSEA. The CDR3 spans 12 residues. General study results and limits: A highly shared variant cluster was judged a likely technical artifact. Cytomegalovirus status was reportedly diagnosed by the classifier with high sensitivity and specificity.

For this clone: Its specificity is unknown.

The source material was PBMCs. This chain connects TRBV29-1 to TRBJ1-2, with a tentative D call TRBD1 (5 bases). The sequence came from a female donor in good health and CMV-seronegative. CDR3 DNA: TGCAGCGTTGAAGGAAGAAAGGGGGGCTACACCTTC. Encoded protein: CSVEGRKGGYTF.